This TCR beta chain was identified in a study of CD8 T cells in Susac syndrome. Controls were age- and sex-matched healthy donors. V lost 7 bases to trimming and J lost 7 bases, with 10 bases between them. The CDR3 has 11 amino acids. Germline CDR1 and CDR2: SQVTM and ANQGSEA. When the RNA was reverse transcribed, random hexamers were used with an input of about 0.45 to 1 ug. Across 54 Vbeta and 13 Jbeta, TCR beta CDR3 was amplified with immunoSEQ multiplex PCR. TCRdb re-called the immunoSEQ multiplex PCR reads with MiXCR, one entry per CDR3 protein. This table has 150,000 to 200,000 distinct CDR3 sequences, around 95% appearing once.

This TCR came from a human donor in good health. What was sequenced was CD4+ T cells from PBMCs. The V and J genes are TRBV29-1 and TRBJ2-2; a possible D gene is TRBD2 (5 bases). For the CDR3, the DNA is TGCAGCGCCGGCGGAGGCGGGGAGCTGTTTTTT. Its translation is CSAGGGGELFF.